Below are 13 T cell receptor beta chains sequenced from a single sample in a study of vaccination and CD4 T cells after COVID-19. TCRdb analysed the PCR reads with MiXCR anew, one entry per CDR3 protein. The data hold roughly 16,000 distinct CDR3 sequences, with less than 75% observed a single time. Sample: CD4+ T cells from blood, taken after SARS-CoV-2 vaccination. The receptors shown here come from a human donor who had recovered from COVID-19.

This clonotype has only a few counts. This sequence joins TRBV20-1 and TRBJ2-1, with a weak D call TRBD2 (6 bases). Trimming took 7 bases from V and 5 from J, leaving 18 bases between them. Germline values: CDR1 DFQATT, CDR2 SNEGSKA (reference sequence). CDR3 size: 14 residues. The CDR3 loop is CSGAMGTGNNEQFF. In nucleotides, the CDR3 is TGCAGTGGTGCGATGGGGACTGGCAACAATGAGCAGTTCTTC.

This clonotype was recorded a few times. This chain links TRBV19 with TRBJ2-1, with D possibly TRBD1 on 5 matching bases. The CDR3 runs 14 residues. V lost 6 bases, J lost 6 bases, and 15 bases lay in between. From germline, CDR1 is LNHDA and CDR2 SQIVND (reference sequence). The DNA of the CDR3 is TGTGCCAGTAGACTGCAGGGATCGGGCAATGAGCAGTTCTTC. Protein sequence: CASRLQGSGNEQFF.

This clonotype was seen just once. This rearrangement joins TRBV14 to TRBJ2-1; 7 nucleotides align to TRBD1. The CDR3 extends over 14 amino acids. The V and J ends lost 1 base and 12 bases, in that order; junction bases with no gene match: 9. CDR1 and CDR2 from the germline V gene are SGHDN and FVKESK. The CDR3 DNA reads as TGTGCCAGCAGCCAAGTTACAGGGGTAGGTGGGCAGTTCTTC. Translated: CASSQVTGVGGQFF.

V and J are TRBV7-2 and TRBJ1-5, with 7 positions matching TRBD1. CDR3 length: 13 residues. From germline, CDR1 is SGHTA and CDR2 FQGNSA. Trimming at V came to 6 bases and at J to 11 bases, leaving 10 bases not matched to a gene. CDR3 protein: CASSSQGMRAQHF. Here the CDR3 DNA reads TGTGCCAGCAGTTCACAGGGGATGAGAGCCCAGCATTTT.

This chain links TRBV6-1 with TRBJ1-2; maybe TRBD1 (6 bases). The CDR3 covers 19 residues. V lost 2 bases and J 3 bases, leaving 25 bases between the germline ends. CDR1 MNHNS and CDR2 SASEGT come from the germline V gene. The CDR3 loop is CASSERPSSGGGGHYGYTF. CDR3 coding DNA: TGTGCCAGCAGTGAAAGGCCGTCGAGCGGGGGCGGAGGTCACTATGGCTACACCTTC.

This chain connects TRBV10-3 to TRBJ2-3; D may match TRBD1 or TRBD2 (5 bases each). Germline CDR1 reads ENHRY; CDR2 reads SYGVKD. The CDR3 is 15 amino acids. V was shortened by 8 bases and J by 1 base, with 16 bases between the two germline ends. This CDR3 is CAISSRGPRTDTQYF. CDR3 nucleotide sequence: TGTGCCATCTCAAGTCGGGGCCCTCGCACAGATACGCAGTATTTT.

The chain is built from TRBV7-2 and TRBJ2-7; D is possibly TRBD1 or TRBD2 (5 bases each). V was clipped by 4 bases and J by 6 bases, with 19 bases between them. The CDR3 contains 15 residues. Germline loops: CDR1 SGHTA, CDR2 FQGNSA. The CDR3 nucleotides are TGTGCCAGCAGCTCGTCAAGGTCCGGGGCCATCGAGCAGTACTTC. It is translated as CASSSSRSGAIEQYF. Using reference TRBV7-2 and TRBJ2-7 for the parts outside the CDR3, the full variable domain is GAGVSQSPSNKVTEKGKDVELRCDPISGHTALYWYRQSLGQGLEFLIYFQGNSAPDKSGLPSDRFSAERTGGSVSTLTIQRTQQEDSAVYLCASSSSRSGAIEQYFGPGTRLTVT.

The rearrangement uses TRBV7-8 and TRBJ2-7; D may be TRBD2 (5 bases). Trimming stripped 7 bases from V and 2 bases from J, with 18 bases between. Germline V lookup: CDR1 SGHVS, CDR2 FQNEAQ. The CDR3 totals 15 residues. The DNA of the CDR3 is TGTGCCAGCACTATACGAGGGTCCGTCCCCTACGAGCAGTACTTC. It specifies CASTIRGSVPYEQYF.

The chain recombines TRBV12-3 or TRBV12-4 with TRBJ2-7, with D possibly TRBD2 on 6 matching bases. The germline V and J ends were trimmed by 6 bases and 2 bases, with 11 bases remaining between them. This CDR3 has 13 amino acids. The CDR3 protein is CASREGYAYEQYF. The CDR3 region has the DNA TGTGCCAGCAGGGAGGGGTACGCCTACGAGCAGTACTTC.

The rearrangement uses TRBV15 and TRBJ2-2; no clear D. Germline CDR1 reads LNHNV; CDR2 reads YYDKDF (reference sequence). V lost 1 base to trimming and J lost 6 bases, with 6 bases between them. The CDR3 sequence is 13 residues long. The CDR3 DNA follows: TGTGCCACCAGCAGAGTTGGGGCCGGGGAGCTGTTTTTT. Translation gives CATSRVGAGELFF.

V usage is TRBV2 and J usage is TRBJ1-1; D is undetermined. The V end was cut by 7 bases, the J end by 4 bases, with 10 bases between. The CDR3 runs 12 residues. The germline CDR1 and CDR2 sequences are SNHLY and FYNNEI. Written as DNA, the CDR3 is TGTGCCAGCACCGTGATAGCCACTGAAGCTTTCTTT. The encoded protein is CASTVIATEAFF.

Only a few counts were recorded for this clonotype. This chain connects TRBV7-8 to TRBJ1-2; D is perhaps TRBD1 (6 bases). V shed 5 bases and J shed 7 bases, with 14 bases lying between them. Germline assignment: CDR1 SGHVS and CDR2 FQNEAQ. The CDR3 contains 13 residues. CDR3: CASSNRDTSGYTF. In DNA form, the CDR3 reads TGTGCCAGCAGCAACCGGGACACGAGTGGCTACACCTTC.

This clonotype showed up just a few times. The chain combines TRBV20-1 with TRBJ1-5; D may be TRBD1 (6 bases). There are 14 residues in the CDR3. Trimming removed 7 bases from V and 1 base from J, with 14 bases in between. Per germline, CDR1 DFQATT and CDR2 SNEGSKA (reference sequence). The CDR3 DNA is TGCAGTGGTTTGACAGGAGTCAGCAATCAGCCCCAGCATTTT. It is translated as CSGLTGVSNQPQHF.